Presented here are 10 T cell receptor beta chains from one specimen sequenced in a study. TCRdb re-derived calls from the 5' RACE reads in MiXCR, one entry per CDR3 protein. The table has tens of thousands of distinct CDR3 sequences, less than 30% seen once; the top ten hold 3.5% to 4%. The specimen sequenced was memory CD4+ T cells sorted from a lymph node. The subset is: memory CD4+ T cells, CD4+CD45RO+CD25-. The receptors originated from a female donor with breast cancer.

This clonotype was picked up many times. CDR3 residues: CSARSGTRIPNEQFF. CDR3 DNA sequence: TGCAGTGCTAGATCTGGGACTAGAATCCCCAATGAGCAGTTCTTC. The chain couples TRBV20-1 to TRBJ2-1; 8 nucleotides align to TRBD2. The germline CDR1 and CDR2 sequences are DFQATT and SNEGSKA (reference sequence). The CDR3 contains 15 residues. V dropped 2 bases and J dropped 6; count of bases not matched to a gene: 9.

This rearrangement joins TRBV7-3 to TRBJ2-3; D uncertain. Deletions cut 1 base from V and 0 bases from J, with 5 bases between. This CDR3 is 14 amino acids long. CDR1 is SGHTA, CDR2 FQGTGA, per germline. CDR3 protein: CASSLMESTDTQYF. The CDR3 region has the DNA TGTGCCAGCAGCTTAATGGAGAGCACAGATACGCAGTATTTT.

A note on this clonotype: Mismatch with germline at one junction end may stem from a read error. This rearrangement joins TRBV20-1 to TRBJ2-3; weak D call: TRBD2 (5 bases). Germline loops: CDR1 DFQATT, CDR2 SNEGSKA (reference sequence). This CDR3 contains 15 residues. The CDR3 protein is CSARSGSGRGDAQYF. CDR3 coding DNA: TGCAGTGCTCGGAGTGGGAGTGGGCGAGGAGATGCGCAGTATTTT.

This clonotype was picked up a small number of times. This sequence joins TRBV5-1 and TRBJ2-1; D unclear. Trimming took 4 bases from V and 4 from J, leaving 9 bases between them. The CDR3 extends over 13 amino acids. The V gene's germline CDR1 is SGHRS and CDR2 YFSETQ. CDR3 DNA sequence: TGCGCCAGCAGCCCGGACCTATACAATGAGCAGTTCTTC. Translating it yields CASSPDLYNEQFF.

Remarks on this clonotype: A read error may account for a junction end that differs from germline. V is TRBV7-3 and J is TRBJ2-1; 8 bases align to TRBD2. The CDR3 is 15 amino acids. CDR1 SGHTA and CDR2 FQGTGA come from the germline V gene. CDR3 residues: CAGSLTLAGPNEQFF. The DNA for the CDR3 is TGTGCCGGCAGCTTAACGCTAGCGGGCCCCAATGAGCAGTTCTTC.

The DNA of the CDR3 is TGTGCCAGCAGTTCCCCTCGGACTGGATCCTACGAGCAGTACTTC. Amino acid sequence: CASSSPRTGSYEQYF. The rearrangement uses TRBV28 and TRBJ2-7, with a weak D call TRBD2 (5 bases). Germline CDR1 and CDR2: MDHEN and SYDVKM. The V end was cut by 4 bases, the J end by 1 base, with 14 bases between. The length of the CDR3 is 15 residues.

The chain couples TRBV5-1 to TRBJ1-4; D not certain. This CDR3 contains 13 residues. Germline values: CDR1 SGHRS, CDR2 YFSETQ. Trimming shortened V by 5 bases and J by 1 base, and 6 bases separated the two germline ends. The CDR3 DNA is TGCGCCAGCAGGACCGAAACTAATGAAAAACTGTTTTTT. Its translation: CASRTETNEKLFF.

V and J are TRBV7-3 and TRBJ2-7; TRBD2 matches at 8 bases. CDR1 is SGHTA, CDR2 FQGTGA, per germline. This CDR3 spans 14 amino acids. After removal of 5 bases from V and 3 bases from J, the junction contained 6 bases not matched to a gene. DNA for the CDR3: TGTGCCAGCAGCCCCGGCGGGGGGAACTACGAGCAGTACTTC. Residues: CASSPGGGNYEQYF.

The chain is built from TRBV4-2 and TRBJ2-1; 9 bases fit TRBD2. J lost 6 bases, V lost 1 base, and 4 bases had no gene match. The CDR3 spans 15 residues. Germline V gene sequence: CDR1 LGHNA, CDR2 YNFKEQ. In DNA form, the CDR3 reads TGTGCCAGCAGCCAAGCCCTAGCGGGGTTCAATGAGCAGTTCTTC. Protein: CASSQALAGFNEQFF.

V gene TRBV3-1 combines with J gene TRBJ1-5, with a tentative D call TRBD1 (6 bases). V dropped 1 base and J dropped 6 bases, with 10 bases sitting between them. The CDR3 sequence is 14 residues long. Germline V gives CDR1 LGHDT, CDR2 YNNKEL (reference sequence). The CDR3 reads CASSQASGAQPQHF. DNA of the CDR3: TGTGCCAGCAGCCAAGCTTCAGGGGCTCAGCCCCAGCATTTT.